This T cell receptor beta chain was retrieved from a study of CD8+ T cells in alopecia areata. Extraction and reverse transcription of RNA yielded cDNA as the sequencing template. Produced via immunoSEQ multiplex PCR; TCRdb's table is partial and in-frame only. The data contain roughly 180,000 clones, roughly half of them singletons. The treatment is: oral pan-JAK inhibitor, 5-10 mg twice daily. General study points: The study also sequences resident alphabeta T cells of normal skin in scalp samples.

This clone was counted a few times. Its antigen remains unidentified. The TCR was taken from a human donor with alopecia areata. Sequencing was performed on CD8+ T cells sorted from blood, taken at week 52, from a patient treated with tofacitinib.

The CDR3 sequence: CASSLGVVTLYEQYF. In nucleotides, the CDR3 is TGTGCCAGCAGCTTAGGTGTAGTTACCCTCTACGAGCAGTACTTC. The chain recombines TRBV7-2 with TRBJ2-7; D is uncertain. The V and J ends lost 1 base and 3 bases respectively, with 13 bases between them. The CDR3 totals 15 residues. Germline CDR1 SGHTA, CDR2 FQGNSA.